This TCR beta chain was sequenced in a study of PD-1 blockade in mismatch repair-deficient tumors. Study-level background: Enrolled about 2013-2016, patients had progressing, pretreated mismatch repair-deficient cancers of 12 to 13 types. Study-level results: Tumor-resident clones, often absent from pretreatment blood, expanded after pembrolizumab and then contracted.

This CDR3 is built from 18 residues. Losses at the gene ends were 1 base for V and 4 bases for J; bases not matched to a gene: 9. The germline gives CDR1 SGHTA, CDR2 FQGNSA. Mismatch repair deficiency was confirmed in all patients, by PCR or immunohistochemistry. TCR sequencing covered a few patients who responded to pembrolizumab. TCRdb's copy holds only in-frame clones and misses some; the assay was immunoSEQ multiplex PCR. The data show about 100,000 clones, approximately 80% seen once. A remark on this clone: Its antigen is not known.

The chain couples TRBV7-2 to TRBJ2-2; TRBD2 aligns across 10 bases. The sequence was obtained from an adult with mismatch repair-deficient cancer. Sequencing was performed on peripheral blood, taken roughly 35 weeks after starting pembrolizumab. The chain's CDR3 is CASSLGASGSRGTGELFF. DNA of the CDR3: TGTGCCAGCAGCTTAGGTGCTAGCGGGAGCAGAGGCACCGGGGAGCTGTTTTTT.